These 4 T cell receptor beta chains came from one sample sequenced in a study of T cell repertoires in cytomegalovirus infection. TCRdb itself ran the reads through MiXCR, one entry per CDR3 protein. The data contain about 740,000 distinct CDR3 sequences, roughly a third of them seen just once; the ten biggest clones take up about 20%. No antigen is known for these receptors. The material sequenced was cultured PBMCs, taken from culture after CMV antigen stimulation. Receptor source: a human donor in good health (CMV status not recorded). Some clones in this sample may be carry-over from other donors' samples.

The DNA of the CDR3 is TGTGCCAGCACCCAGGACAGCCAAGAGACCCAGTACTTC. Residues: CASTQDSQETQYF. This chain uses TRBV12-3 or TRBV12-4 with TRBJ2-5; possibly TRBD1 for D (6 bases). V lost 7 bases and J lost 1, with 10 bases in between. This CDR3 spans 13 amino acids.

This clonotype appeared a single time. This chain connects TRBV20-1 to TRBJ1-5; D perhaps matches TRBD1 (5 bases). There are 13 residues in the CDR3. Germline V gene lookup returns CDR1 DFQATT and CDR2 SNEGSKA (reference sequence). V was cut by 1 base and J by 5 bases, with 9 bases left in between. The CDR3 spells CSARVTGHQPQHF. The CDR3 DNA reads as TGCAGTGCTAGAGTCACAGGCCATCAGCCCCAGCATTTT.

This clonotype appeared a few times. The chain couples TRBV6-5 to TRBJ2-1, with a weak D call TRBD1 (5 bases). From germline, CDR1 is MNHEY and CDR2 SVGAGI. The CDR3 totals 16 residues. Trimming took off 6 bases at V and 7 bases at J, with 22 bases between the two ends. The CDR3 protein is CASSLRAGYIKNEQFF. The CDR3 DNA sequence: TGTGCCAGCAGCCTCCGGGCAGGGTATATTAAAAATGAGCAGTTCTTC.

The CDR3, as DNA: TGCGCCAGCAGCTTGGAAGGGGGAGTGGAGACCGGGGAGCTGTTTTTT. Protein sequence: CASSLEGGVETGELFF. V and J are TRBV5-1 and TRBJ2-2; D might be TRBD1 (6 bases). This CDR3 has 16 amino acids. CDR1 SGHRS and CDR2 YFSETQ come from the germline V gene. V shed 0 bases and J shed 5 bases, with 14 bases lying between them.